Listed below are T cell receptor beta chains from one sample, sequenced in a study of regulatory T cells in long-lasting Graves disease. TCRdb reanalysed the multiplex PCR reads using MiXCR and keeps one entry per CDR3 protein. In the table there are around 450,000 distinct CDR3 sequences, 15% to 20% of which are singletons. A further study also used this sample, focusing on T cells in Graves' hyperthyroidism and ophthalmopathy.

Sequenced material: peripheral blood mononuclear cells (PBMCs), taken at new diagnosis, from a patient treated with antithyroid drugs. These receptors were taken from a man between 40 and 49 years old with Graves disease. Each CDR3 is given with its conserved first and last residue. A D gene is named only where the DNA matches it firmly. Size values are once, few and many counts, or a class for expanded clones, and some rows have none.

clone_size	d_call	v_call	j_call	cdr3_aa	cdr3_nt
-	TRBD2	TRBV7-8	TRBJ2-1	CASNRLAGNSNEQFF	TGTGCCAGCAATCGACTAGCGGGAAACTCCAATGAGCAGTTCTTC
many	-	TRBV5-1	TRBJ1-1	CASSLDSLGGTEAFF	TGCGCCAGCAGCTTGGACTCTCTCGGGGGTACTGAAGCTTTCTTT
few	-	TRBV5-1	TRBJ2-1	CASSLALLVAGVNEQFF	TGCGCCAGCAGCTTGGCGCTATTGGTGGCGGGTGTCAATGAGCAGTTCTTC
many	TRBD2	TRBV28	TRBJ2-7	CASSLRTSGPYEQYF	TGTGCCAGCAGTTTGAGGACTAGCGGACCCTACGAGCAGTACTTC
few	TRBD2	TRBV29-1	TRBJ2-1	CSVEGLASSYNEQFF	TGCAGCGTTGAGGGACTAGCAAGCTCCTACAATGAGCAGTTCTTC
many	-	TRBV7-2	TRBJ2-4	CASSLTLAKNIQYF	TGTGCCAGCAGCTTGACCTTAGCCAAAAACATTCAGTACTTC
few	-	TRBV5-6	TRBJ1-5	CASSLGYYSNQPQHF	TGTGCCAGCAGCTTGGGCTACTATAGCAATCAGCCCCAGCATTTT
-	TRBD2	TRBV6-4	TRBJ2-7	CASRLGLAREQYF	TGTGCCAGCAGGCTTGGACTAGCGCGCGAGCAGTACTTC
many	-	TRBV5-1	TRBJ1-1	CASSLAGQGGLTTEAFF	TGCGCCAGCAGCTTGGCTGGGCAGGGAGGTCTCACGACTGAAGCTTTCTTT
many	-	TRBV28	TRBJ2-2	CASSPPTGELFF	TGTGCCAGCAGCCCGCCCACCGGGGAGCTGTTTTTT
few	TRBD2	TRBV7-2	TRBJ2-1	CASSSLAVNYNEQFF	TGTGCCAGCAGTTCCCTAGCGGTGAACTACAATGAGCAGTTCTTC
many	TRBD1	TRBV28	TRBJ1-5	CASSLTGGLQPQHF	TGTGCCAGCAGTTTGACAGGGGGCCTTCAGCCCCAGCATTTT
many	-	TRBV6-5	TRBJ2-7	CASSYSLRPTYEQYF	TGTGCCAGCAGTTACTCTTTACGGCCCACCTACGAGCAGTACTTC
many	-	TRBV6-1	TRBJ1-5	CASSERDSVESQPQHF	TGTGCCAGCAGTGAGAGAGACAGCGTTGAATCTCAGCCCCAGCATTTT
few	-	TRBV15	TRBJ1-1	CATSRAENTEAFF	TGTGCCACCAGCAGAGCCGAGAACACTGAAGCTTTCTTT
many	-	TRBV7-9	TRBJ2-1	CASSQGAGTYNEQFF	TGTGCCAGCAGTCAAGGGGCGGGGACCTACAATGAGCAGTTCTTC
many	-	TRBV20-1	TRBJ2-3	CSARNSASTDTQYF	TGCAGTGCCAGAAACTCGGCTAGCACAGATACGCAGTATTTT
many	TRBD2	TRBV20-1	TRBJ2-3	CSARSASGESTDTQYF	TGCAGTGCTAGGTCGGCTAGCGGGGAGAGCACAGATACGCAGTATTTT
-	-	TRBV19	TRBJ1-5	CASSIEGSNQPQHF	TGTGCCAGTAGTATAGAGGGGAGCAATCAGCCCCAGCATTTT
-	TRBD2	TRBV7-3	TRBJ2-7	CASSPRGSGIYEQYF	TGTGCCAGCAGCCCCCGTGGCAGCGGGATTTACGAGCAGTACTTC
many	-	TRBV12-3/TRBV12-4	TRBJ1-5	CASSLKGDGAQHF	TGTGCCAGCAGTTTAAAGGGGGATGGCGCCCAGCATTTT
many	-	TRBV12-3/TRBV12-4	TRBJ2-2	CASSFFGRGAGELFF	TGTGCCAGCAGTTTTTTCGGGAGAGGGGCCGGGGAGCTGTTTTTT
many	TRBD2	TRBV20-1	TRBJ2-1	CSASRTSGNNEQFF	TGCAGTGCTAGTCGCACTAGCGGAAACAATGAGCAGTTCTTC
once	-	TRBV28	TRBJ1-3	CASSLTPVGSLSGNTIYF	TGTGCCAGCAGTTTAACCCCGGTCGGCAGCCTCTCTGGAAACACCATATATTTT
few	-	TRBV20-1	TRBJ2-7	CSASLPSHEQYF	TGCAGTGCTAGCCTCCCCTCCCACGAGCAGTACTTC
many	-	TRBV28	TRBJ2-3	CASSLPPRSTDTQYF	TGTGCCAGCAGTTTACCTCCCCGAAGCACAGATACGCAGTATTTT
many	TRBD1	TRBV12-3/TRBV12-4	TRBJ1-2	CASSFAGGRRSGYGYTF	TGTGCCAGCAGTTTTGCAGGGGGCCGACGCTCGGGTTATGGCTACACCTTC
many	-	TRBV6-5	TRBJ2-3	CASSYRGGATDTQYF	TGTGCCAGCAGTTATAGGGGGGGAGCCACAGATACGCAGTATTTT
-	TRBD2	TRBV5-4	TRBJ2-5	CASSPWGGETQYF	TGTGCCAGCAGCCCCTGGGGGGGTGAGACCCAGTACTTC
many	-	TRBV11-2	TRBJ2-7	CASLGSGSYEQYF	TGTGCCAGCTTAGGGTCGGGGTCCTACGAGCAGTACTTC
few	TRBD1	TRBV10-1	TRBJ2-5	CASSSGQGIRETQYF	TGCGCCAGCAGTTCTGGACAGGGGATAAGAGAGACCCAGTACTTC
-	-	TRBV10-3	TRBJ2-7	CAISESLFYEQYF	TGTGCCATCAGTGAGTCCTTGTTCTACGAGCAGTACTTC
many	-	TRBV20-1	TRBJ2-1	CSAQGESDEQFF	TGCAGTGCCCAAGGGGAGAGTGATGAGCAGTTCTTC
many	-	TRBV11-3	TRBJ1-6	CASSLGAGPDSPLHF	TGTGCCAGCAGCTTAGGTGCCGGACCGGATTCACCCCTCCACTTT
-	-	TRBV4-1	TRBJ2-1	CASSQAGTTPLNEQFF	TGCGCCAGCAGCCAAGCTGGGACCACCCCGCTGAATGAGCAGTTCTTC
many	TRBD2	TRBV20-1	TRBJ2-4	CSAPAGGSPTLAKNIQYF	TGCAGTGCTCCCGCGGGGGGGTCCCCCACCCTAGCCAAAAACATTCAGTACTTC
many	-	TRBV6-2/TRBV6-3	TRBJ2-5	CASSYSSAKETQYF	TGTGCCAGCAGTTACAGTTCGGCGAAAGAGACCCAGTACTTC
many	TRBD1	TRBV20-1	TRBJ2-1	CSAIAGTGKRGSYNEQFF	TGCAGTGCTATTGCCGGGACAGGGAAGAGGGGCTCCTACAATGAGCAGTTCTTC
many	TRBD2	TRBV2	TRBJ2-7	CASSDPSGPYEQYF	TGTGCCAGCAGTGATCCTAGCGGTCCCTACGAGCAGTACTTC
many	TRBD1	TRBV28	TRBJ2-3	CASSVQGAIATDTQYF	TGTGCCAGCAGTGTACAGGGGGCGATCGCCACAGATACGCAGTATTTT
many	-	TRBV3-1	TRBJ2-5	CASSQAGGKTQYF	TGTGCCAGCAGCCAGGCAGGGGGGAAGACCCAGTACTTC
-	TRBD1	TRBV19	TRBJ2-1	CASSTQGAPRNEQFF	TGTGCCAGTAGTACGCAGGGGGCGCCCCGCAATGAGCAGTTCTTC
-	TRBD1	TRBV20-1	TRBJ1-5	CSAAAFARGAAQPQHF	TGCAGTGCGGCCGCGTTCGCCAGGGGGGCGGCTCAGCCCCAGCATTTT
many	-	TRBV20-1	TRBJ2-1	CSARDLSKVQFF	TGCAGTGCTAGAGATCTTTCTAAGGTACAGTTCTTC
-	TRBD2	TRBV12-5	TRBJ2-5	CASGPGLAGRQETQYF	TGTGCTAGTGGTCCGGGACTAGCGGGACGTCAAGAGACCCAGTACTTC
many	TRBD1	TRBV20-1	TRBJ1-5	CSAGRQGGNQPQHF	TGCAGTGCCGGACGACAGGGGGGAAATCAGCCCCAGCATTTT
-	-	TRBV10-3	TRBJ2-1	CAISEKGTEQFF	TGTGCCATCAGTGAGAAGGGGACTGAGCAGTTCTTC
many	TRBD2	TRBV12-5	TRBJ2-7	CASGLGLAGGSEQYF	TGTGCTAGTGGTTTGGGACTAGCGGGAGGCTCCGAGCAGTACTTC
many	-	TRBV5-1	TRBJ2-7	CASRKSGGSEQYF	TGCGCCAGCAGGAAGAGTGGGGGCTCCGAGCAGTACTTC
-	-	TRBV24-1	TRBJ1-5	CATSRWGGEPQHF	TGTGCCACCAGTCGCTGGGGTGGGGAGCCCCAGCATTTT
many	-	TRBV2	TRBJ2-3	CARGERSSGTDTQYF	TGTGCCAGGGGAGAGCGTTCCTCGGGCACAGATACGCAGTATTTT
few	-	TRBV28	TRBJ2-7	CASSLFFRDEQYF	TGTGCCAGCAGTTTATTTTTTCGGGACGAGCAGTACTTC
many	-	TRBV12-3/TRBV12-4	TRBJ1-2	CASSLGGAWDGYTF	TGTGCCAGCAGTTTAGGGGGCGCATGGGATGGCTACACCTTC
many	TRBD1	TRBV28	TRBJ1-2	CASSLNPPTGSGGYTF	TGTGCCAGCAGTCTAAACCCCCCGACAGGGTCTGGTGGCTACACCTTC
-	-	TRBV10-3	TRBJ1-5	CAIAGANQPQHF	TGTGCCATCGCCGGGGCAAATCAGCCCCAGCATTTT
-	-	TRBV2	TRBJ2-5	CARGTKYQETQYF	TGTGCCAGGGGGACCAAGTACCAAGAGACCCAGTACTTC
few	-	TRBV29-1	TRBJ2-3	CSVRVGDTQYF	TGCAGCGTTCGGGTGGGCGATACGCAGTATTTT
many	TRBD2	TRBV2	TRBJ2-1	CASSAPSGGSSYNEQFF	TGTGCCAGCAGTGCCCCCTCGGGAGGGAGCTCCTACAATGAGCAGTTCTTC
few	-	TRBV19	TRBJ1-5	CASSLVVWDQHF	TGTGCCAGTAGTCTAGTCGTCTGGGACCAGCATTTT